This paragraph reports one T cell receptor (beta chain). The data originate from a study of blood T cell repertoires in COVID-19. Study-level information: The origin of the acute and convalescent COVID-19 samples was the United States, Italy and Spain. T cells, B-cell-depleted T cells, or PBMCs provided the cDNA or gDNA that served as material.

As originally analysed: Amplifying reference gene primers gave estimates of nucleated cell counts. TCRdb's copy holds only in-frame clones and misses some; the assay was immunoSEQ multiplex PCR. That table furnishes V, J and clone size, whereas the DNA furnished D and trimming. The sample has fewer than 80,000 clones, 90% seen once; the top ten hold approximately 15%. This CDR3 is 14 amino acids long. Germline CDR1 is SNHLY and CDR2 is FYNNEI. J was trimmed by 3 bases and V by 4 bases; bases with no gene match: 4. The material sequenced was peripheral blood. This clonotype originated in a woman aged 80 or over with active or convalescent COVID-19. The chain employs TRBV2 and TRBJ2-3; 7 nucleotides match TRBD1. CDR3 sequence reads: CASSGQGGTDTQYF. For the CDR3, the DNA is TGTGCCAGCAGTGGACAGGGTGGGACAGATACGCAGTATTTT.